This T cell receptor (beta chain) was documented in a study of Graves' ophthalmopathy and Graves' hyperthyroidism. Study-wide findings and caveats: As the model predicted ophthalmopathy progression, it achieved a sensitivity of approximately 65% and a specificity of 72.22%. Using a 13-signature model, the authors split ophthalmopathy from stable hyperthyroidism, with roughly 90% sensitivity and around 76% specificity.

Concerning this clonotype itself: Its antigen remains unidentified.

Amplification of the TCR beta CDR3 regions used RNA transcripts (as template). HTBI primers were employed in first-round RT-PCR, then a second-round multiplex PCR followed. TCRdb recomputed calls from the multiplex PCR reads with MiXCR, one row per CDR3 protein. The sample yields hundreds of thousands of distinct CDR3 sequences, roughly two fifths seen once. Trimming took 4 bases from V and 6 from J, leaving 8 bases between them. The CDR3 has 11 residues. The germline gives CDR1 SGHTS, CDR2 YDEGEE. Other autoimmune diseases, uncontrolled infections, pregnancy and lactation each led to patient exclusion. The diagnosis was founded upon clinical symptoms, serum thyroxine, TRAb, thyroid ultrasound and orbital computed tomography.

The sample consisted of peripheral blood. This sequence was found in an adult man with Graves' ophthalmopathy. V usage is TRBV5-8 and J usage is TRBJ2-7; no definite D call. Here the CDR3 reads CASSPEAEQYF. The DNA for the CDR3 is TGTGCCAGCAGCCCCGAGGCCGAGCAGTACTTC.